A selection of T cell receptor beta chains follows, all from one sample in a study of blood T cell repertoires in COVID-19. Sequenced by immunoSEQ multiplex PCR; TCRdb stores in-frame clones only, minus some. The sample holds 140,000 to 150,000 clones; 85% to 90% are singletons and the top ten take 1.2%. Source material: PBMCs or T cells enriched from blood (not recorded which). The receptors originated from a woman in her twenties or thirties with acute COVID-19. Both conserved end residues are part of each CDR3. A D gene is named only where the DNA matches it firmly. Not every row has a clone size; where given, it reads once, few, many or a size class.

V	length	D	J	size	CDR3	DNA
TRBV11-1	12	NA	TRBJ1-2	NA	CASTNSYYGYTF	TGTGCCAGCACAAATTCATACTATGGCTACACCTTC
TRBV5-1	14	TRBD1	TRBJ1-1	NA	CASSVQGADTEAFF	TGCGCCAGCAGCGTGCAGGGGGCAGACACTGAAGCTTTCTTT
TRBV30	15	NA	TRBJ2-3	NA	CAWSRSGFYTDTQYF	TGTGCCTGGAGTAGAAGCGGATTTTACACAGATACGCAGTATTTT
TRBV9	13	TRBD1	TRBJ2-1	NA	CASSSQGAPVQFF	TGTGCCAGCAGTTCGCAGGGGGCCCCAGTCCAGTTCTTC
TRBV29-1	13	TRBD1	TRBJ1-4	few	CSVFGTGNEKLFF	TGCAGCGTTTTTGGGACAGGGAATGAAAAACTGTTTTTT
TRBV6-5	14	NA	TRBJ1-2	NA	CASSYTREAGGYTF	TGTGCCAGCAGTTACACCAGGGAGGCGGGTGGCTACACCTTC
TRBV5-6	13	NA	TRBJ1-5	NA	CASSPGGNQPQHF	TGTGCCAGCAGCCCAGGGGGCAATCAGCCCCAGCATTTT
TRBV4-2	16	NA	TRBJ1-1	NA	CASSQGSGGMNTEAFF	TGTGCCAGCAGCCAAGGAAGTGGGGGCATGAACACTGAAGCTTTCTTT
TRBV6-5	15	NA	TRBJ1-5	NA	CASSYSGDDNQPQHF	TGTGCCAGCAGTTACTCAGGGGATGATAATCAGCCCCAGCATTTT
TRBV21-1	14	NA	TRBJ2-1	once	CASSKSSRDNEQFF	TGTGCCAGCAGCAAAAGTAGCAGGGACAATGAGCAGTTCTTC
TRBV6-5	15	TRBD1	TRBJ1-1	NA	CASSYSRGFAPEAFF	TGTGCCAGCAGTTACTCCAGGGGGTTTGCCCCTGAAGCTTTCTTT
TRBV11-2	15	TRBD1	TRBJ1-1	NA	CASSLAGRGQTEAFF	TGTGCCAGCAGCTTAGCTGGGCGGGGACAGACAGAAGCTTTCTTT
TRBV4-2	14	NA	TRBJ1-1	NA	CASSQANGNTEAFF	TGTGCCAGCAGCCAAGCCAACGGGAACACTGAAGCTTTCTTT
TRBV11-1	14	TRBD2	TRBJ2-1	NA	CASSSARTSGTEFF	TGTGCCAGCAGCTCCGCCAGGACTAGCGGGACGGAGTTCTTC
TRBV3-1/TRBV3-2	15	TRBD2	TRBJ2-5	NA	CASSQPGLAQETQYF	TGTGCCAGCAGCCAACCGGGACTAGCGCAAGAGACCCAGTACTTC
TRBV5-1	16	TRBD1	TRBJ1-1	NA	CASSFQGTARNTEAFF	TGCGCCAGCAGCTTTCAAGGGACAGCCAGGAACACTGAAGCTTTCTTT
TRBV28	15	NA	TRBJ1-3	NA	CASSLSGLGGNTIYF	TGTGCCAGCAGTTTATCAGGGTTGGGTGGAAACACCATATATTTT
TRBV18	14	TRBD1	TRBJ1-2	NA	CASSPSGQGNGYTF	TGTGCCAGCTCACCAAGCGGACAGGGTAATGGCTACACCTTC
TRBV6-5	15	TRBD2	TRBJ2-7	NA	CASSLRGVGSYEQYF	TGTGCCAGCAGCCTACGGGGGGTCGGCTCCTACGAGCAGTACTTC
TRBV18	14	NA	TRBJ1-3	NA	CASSARQDGNTIYF	TGTGCCAGCTCAGCCCGACAGGATGGAAACACCATATATTTT
TRBV5-1	12	NA	TRBJ2-1	NA	CASSFNSYEQFF	TGCGCCAGCAGCTTCAATAGTTATGAGCAGTTCTTC
TRBV6-5	12	NA	TRBJ2-5	NA	CASSEGVETQYF	TGTGCCAGCAGCGAGGGGGTGGAGACCCAGTACTTC
TRBV6-5	14	TRBD2	TRBJ2-7	NA	CASRAGGTLGEQYF	TGTGCCAGCAGAGCGGGAGGCACCCTCGGCGAGCAGTACTTC
TRBV30	13	NA	TRBJ1-1	NA	CAWGTGMNTEAFF	TGTGCCTGGGGAACAGGGATGAACACTGAAGCTTTCTTT
TRBV5-4	14	NA	TRBJ1-1	NA	CASSLGGGDTEAFF	TGTGCCAGCAGCTTGGGGGGAGGGGACACTGAAGCTTTCTTT
TRBV28	15	TRBD1	TRBJ2-7	NA	CASRVEGAGSYEQYF	TGTGCCAGCAGAGTCGAGGGGGCCGGCTCCTACGAGCAGTACTTC